A selection of T cell receptor beta chains follows, all from one sample in a study of blood T cell repertoires in COVID-19. Profiling relied on immunoSEQ multiplex PCR, and the TCRdb table lists in-frame clones only, not all of them. Of 280,000 or so clones listed, 90% are singletons. Sequencing was performed on PBMCs or T cells enriched from blood (not recorded which). The receptors were gathered from a young woman with acute COVID-19. CDR3s include the opening cysteine and the closing phenylalanine or tryptophan. Fields, in order: D gene, clone size, V gene, J gene, CDR3 DNA, CDR3 protein. D genes are given only for firm matches. The listing skips clone size in some rows; elsewhere it reads once, few, many or a size class.

TRBD2	.	TRBV19	TRBJ2-5	TGTGCCAGTAGGTTTAGCGGGAGTGAGACCCAGTACTTC	CASRFSGSETQYF
TRBD1	.	TRBV29-1	TRBJ1-5	TGCAGCGTTGCTTCTCAGGGGGTGAATCAGCCCCAGCATTTT	CSVASQGVNQPQHF
.	.	TRBV7-9	TRBJ2-4	TGTGCCAGCAGCTTAGCGTCAGGGGCACTAGCCAAAAACATTCAGTACTTC	CASSLASGALAKNIQYF
TRBD1	.	TRBV30	TRBJ1-6	TGTGCCTGGAGTTCAGGGCGGCAGGGGGCTCGGAATTCACCCCTCCACTTT	CAWSSGRQGARNSPLHF
.	.	TRBV6-5	TRBJ2-5	TGTGCCAGCAGTTCACGGCCGGGTAGGGAGACCCAGTACTTC	CASSSRPGRETQYF
TRBD1	.	TRBV6-5	TRBJ2-7	TGTGCCAGCAGTTCAACCGGGACAGGGGTCTACGAGCAGTACTTC	CASSSTGTGVYEQYF
.	.	TRBV5-1	TRBJ1-3	TGCGCCAGCAGCTTGGTGGCAGGGGGAAACACCATATATTTT	CASSLVAGGNTIYF
TRBD1	.	TRBV18	TRBJ2-2	TGTGCCAGCTCATGGACAGGGGGGAACACCGGGGAGCTGTTTTTT	CASSWTGGNTGELFF
TRBD2	.	TRBV10-1	TRBJ2-7	TGCGCCAGCAGTGATAGCGGGGGAGGCTACGAGCAGTACTTC	CASSDSGGGYEQYF
.	once	TRBV7-2	TRBJ2-7	TGTGCCAGCAGCTTAGACTTCGACTACGAGCAGTACTTC	CASSLDFDYEQYF
TRBD2	.	TRBV5-6	TRBJ2-7	TGTGCCAGCAGCTCCGTGACTAGCCCGTCCTACGAGCAGTACTTC	CASSSVTSPSYEQYF
TRBD1	.	TRBV6-5	TRBJ1-2	TGTGCCAGCAGTTTGGACAGGGTCTATGGCTACACCTTC	CASSLDRVYGYTF
TRBD1	.	TRBV6-5	TRBJ2-7	TGTGCCAGCAGTTATCAGGCAGGGGGAACCTACGAGCAGTACTTC	CASSYQAGGTYEQYF
.	.	TRBV6-5	TRBJ1-2	TGTGCCAGCAGGGGGGGAGGTCACGGCTATGGCTACACCTTC	CASRGGGHGYGYTF
.	.	TRBV4-2	TRBJ1-5	TGTGCCAGCAGCCCCCGACAGAACAATCAGCCCCAGCATTTT	CASSPRQNNQPQHF
.	.	TRBV18	TRBJ2-5	TGTGCCAGCTCACCACCTCCAGGGCAAGAGACCCAGTACTTC	CASSPPPGQETQYF
TRBD2	.	TRBV3-1/TRBV3-2	TRBJ2-1	TGTGCCAGCAGCCAAGATGTTGGGACTAGCGAGCTCAATGAGCAGTTCTTC	CASSQDVGTSELNEQFF